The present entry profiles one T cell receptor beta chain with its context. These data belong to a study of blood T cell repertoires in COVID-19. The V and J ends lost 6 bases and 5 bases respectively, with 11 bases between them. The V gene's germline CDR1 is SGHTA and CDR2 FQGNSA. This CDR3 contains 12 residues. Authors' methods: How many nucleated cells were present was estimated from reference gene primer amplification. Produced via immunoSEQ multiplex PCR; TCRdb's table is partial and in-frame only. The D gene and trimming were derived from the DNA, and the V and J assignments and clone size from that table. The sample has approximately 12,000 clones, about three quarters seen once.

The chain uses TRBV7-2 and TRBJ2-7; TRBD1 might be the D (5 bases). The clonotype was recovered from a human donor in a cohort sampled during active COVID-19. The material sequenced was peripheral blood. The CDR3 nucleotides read TGTGCCAGCAGAAGGCAGGGCCACGAGCAGTACTTC. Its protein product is CASRRQGHEQYF.